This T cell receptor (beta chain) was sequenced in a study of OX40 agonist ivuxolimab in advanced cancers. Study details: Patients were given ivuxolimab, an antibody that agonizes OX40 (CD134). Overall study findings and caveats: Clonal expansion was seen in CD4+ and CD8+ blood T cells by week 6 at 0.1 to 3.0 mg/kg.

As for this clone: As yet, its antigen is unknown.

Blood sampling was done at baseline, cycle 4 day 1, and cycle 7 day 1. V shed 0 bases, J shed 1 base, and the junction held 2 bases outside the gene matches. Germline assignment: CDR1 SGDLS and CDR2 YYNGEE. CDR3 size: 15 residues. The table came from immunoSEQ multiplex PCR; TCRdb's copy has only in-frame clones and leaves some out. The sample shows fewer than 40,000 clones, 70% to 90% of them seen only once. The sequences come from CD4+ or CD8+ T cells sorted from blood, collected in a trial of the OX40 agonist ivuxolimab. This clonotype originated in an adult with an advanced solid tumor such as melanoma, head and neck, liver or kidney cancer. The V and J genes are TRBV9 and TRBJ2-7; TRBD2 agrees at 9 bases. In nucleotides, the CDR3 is TGTGCCAGCAGCGTAGAGGCGGGAGGGTCCTACGAGCAGTACTTC. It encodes CASSVEAGGSYEQYF.